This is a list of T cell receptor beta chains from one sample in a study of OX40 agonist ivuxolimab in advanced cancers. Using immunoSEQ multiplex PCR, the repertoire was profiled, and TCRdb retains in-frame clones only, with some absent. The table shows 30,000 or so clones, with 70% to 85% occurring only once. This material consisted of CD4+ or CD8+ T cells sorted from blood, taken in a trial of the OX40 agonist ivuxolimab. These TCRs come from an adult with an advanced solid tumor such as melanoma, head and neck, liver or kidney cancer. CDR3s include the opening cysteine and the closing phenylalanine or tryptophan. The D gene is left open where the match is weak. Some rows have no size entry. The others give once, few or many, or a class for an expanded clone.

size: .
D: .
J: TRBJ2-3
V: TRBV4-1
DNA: TGCGCCAGCAGCCTGAGTAGTACAGATACGCAGTATTTT
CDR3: CASSLSSTDTQYF

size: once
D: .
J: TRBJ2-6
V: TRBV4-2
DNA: TGTGCCAGCAGCCACAGACAGGAGAGCTCTGGGGCCAACGTCCTGACTTTC
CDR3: CASSHRQESSGANVLTF

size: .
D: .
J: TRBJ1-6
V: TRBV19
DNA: TGTGCCAGTAGTGTCCAGGTGATGGGAGCCCTCCACTTT
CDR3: CASSVQVMGALHF

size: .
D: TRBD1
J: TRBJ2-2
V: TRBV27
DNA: TGTGCCAGCAGTTTGAGACAGGGAAAGGGGGAGCTGTTTTTT
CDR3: CASSLRQGKGELFF

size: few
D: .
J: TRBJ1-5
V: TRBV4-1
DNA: TGCGCCAGCAGCCAACGGATGGGCCAGAGCAATCAGCCCCAGCATTTT
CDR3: CASSQRMGQSNQPQHF

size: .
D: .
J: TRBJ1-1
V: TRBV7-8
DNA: TGTGCCAGCAGTCCCGGACAGAACCCTAACACTGAAGCTTTCTTT
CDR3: CASSPGQNPNTEAFF

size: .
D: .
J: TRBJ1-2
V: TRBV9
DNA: TGTGCCAGCAGCTCCCGGTGGGGATTCTATGGCTACACCTTC
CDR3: CASSSRWGFYGYTF

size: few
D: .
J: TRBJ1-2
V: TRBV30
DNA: TGTGCCTGGACCATGGCGGACTATGGCTACACCTTC
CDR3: CAWTMADYGYTF

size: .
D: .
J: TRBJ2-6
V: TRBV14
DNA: TGTGCCAGCAGCCGACAGGGAGGCTCTGGGGCCAACGTCCTGACTTTC
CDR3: CASSRQGGSGANVLTF

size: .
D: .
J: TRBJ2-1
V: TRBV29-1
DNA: TGCAGCGTTGAAGTCCGGAGGAATGAGCAGTTCTTC
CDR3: CSVEVRRNEQFF

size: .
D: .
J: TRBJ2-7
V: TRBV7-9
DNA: TGTGCCAGCAGCTTAGCCCAAACAGGGTCACACGAGCAGTACTTC
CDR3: CASSLAQTGSHEQYF

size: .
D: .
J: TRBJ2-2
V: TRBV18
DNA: TGTGCCAGCTCACCGAACACAGTGAACACCGGGGAGCTGTTTTTT
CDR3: CASSPNTVNTGELFF

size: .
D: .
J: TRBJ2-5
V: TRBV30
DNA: TGTGCATACGGCAGGGGCCCGGAGACCCAGTACTTC
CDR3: CAYGRGPETQYF

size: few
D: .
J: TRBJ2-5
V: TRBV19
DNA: TGTGCCAGTAGTCTTCCGGCGGCAGGAGGGGAGACCCAGTACTTC
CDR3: CASSLPAAGGETQYF

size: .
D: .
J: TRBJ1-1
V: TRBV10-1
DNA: TGCGCCAGCAGCCGGGACGCCAACACTGAAGCTTTCTTT
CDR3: CASSRDANTEAFF

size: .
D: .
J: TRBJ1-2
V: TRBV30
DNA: TGTGCCTGGGGACAGTCGTATGGCTACACCTTC
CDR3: CAWGQSYGYTF

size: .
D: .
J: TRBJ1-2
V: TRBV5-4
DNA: TGTGCCAGCAGCTTGCATACGGTTAACTATGGCTACACCTTC
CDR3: CASSLHTVNYGYTF

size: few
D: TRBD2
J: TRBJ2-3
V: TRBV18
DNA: TGTGCCAGCTCACCATTTGCTAGCGGGGGGGCAGATACGCAGTATTTT
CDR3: CASSPFASGGADTQYF

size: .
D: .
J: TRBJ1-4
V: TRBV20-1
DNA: TGCAGTGCTAGTCAAGGGGTGAAACTGTTTTTT
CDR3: CSASQGVKLFF

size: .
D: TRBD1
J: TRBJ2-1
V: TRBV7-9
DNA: TGTGCCAGCAGCATAGAGACAGGGGGCGGTGAGCAGTTCTTC
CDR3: CASSIETGGGEQFF

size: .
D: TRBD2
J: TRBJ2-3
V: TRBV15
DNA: TGTGCCACCAGCAGACACTCCGGGACTAGCGGGTATACGCAGTATTTT
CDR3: CATSRHSGTSGYTQYF

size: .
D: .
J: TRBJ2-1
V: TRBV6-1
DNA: TGTGCCAGCCTAACGAGCAGGGTTTCCTACAATGAGCAGTTCTTC
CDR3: CASLTSRVSYNEQFF

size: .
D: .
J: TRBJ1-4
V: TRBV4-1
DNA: TGCGCCAGCAGCCAGGCCTATGAAAAACTGTTTTTT
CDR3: CASSQAYEKLFF

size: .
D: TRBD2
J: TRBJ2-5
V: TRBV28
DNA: TGTGCCAGCGGGGTAGCGGGGGGGCGGGAGACCCAGTACTTC
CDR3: CASGVAGGRETQYF

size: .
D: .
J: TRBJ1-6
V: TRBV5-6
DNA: TGTGCCAGCAGCTGGGCGCTGAACTCACCCCTCCACTTT
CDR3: CASSWALNSPLHF

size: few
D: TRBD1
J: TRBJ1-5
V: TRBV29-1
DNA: TGCAGCGTTGAAGAAGGAGGGGGCCAGCCCCAGCATTTT
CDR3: CSVEEGGGQPQHF